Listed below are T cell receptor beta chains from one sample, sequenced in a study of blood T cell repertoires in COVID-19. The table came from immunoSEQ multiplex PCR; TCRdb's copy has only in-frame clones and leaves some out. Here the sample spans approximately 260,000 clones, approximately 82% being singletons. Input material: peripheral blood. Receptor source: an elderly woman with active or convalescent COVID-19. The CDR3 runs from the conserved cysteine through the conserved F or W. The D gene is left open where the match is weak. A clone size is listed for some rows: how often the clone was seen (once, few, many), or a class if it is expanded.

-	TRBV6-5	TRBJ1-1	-	TGTGCCAGCAGATATACACCGAACACTGAAGCTTTCTTT	CASRYTPNTEAFF
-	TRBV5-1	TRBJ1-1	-	TGCGCCAGCAGCTCTACCCGACAGAACACTGAAGCTTTCTTT	CASSSTRQNTEAFF
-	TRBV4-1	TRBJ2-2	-	TGCGCCAGCAGCCAAGAACCCGGGGGTACGAACACCGGGGAGCTGTTTTTT	CASSQEPGGTNTGELFF
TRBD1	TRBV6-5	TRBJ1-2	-	TGTGCCAGCAGGTTGGGACAGGGGTACTATGGCTACACCTTC	CASRLGQGYYGYTF
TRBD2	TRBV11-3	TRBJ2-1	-	TGTGCCAGCAGCCGGACTAGAAATGAGCAGTTCTTC	CASSRTRNEQFF
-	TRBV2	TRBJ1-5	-	TGTGCCAGCAGTGAGGCTCCGGGGAATCAGCCCCAGCATTTT	CASSEAPGNQPQHF
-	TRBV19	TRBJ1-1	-	TGTGCCAGTAGTGTGGGGGCGGCCACTGAAGCTTTCTTT	CASSVGAATEAFF
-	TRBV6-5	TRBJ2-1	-	TGTGCCAGCACCACACAGGGATACATGCAGCAGTTCTTC	CASTTQGYMQQFF
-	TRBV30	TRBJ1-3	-	TGTGCCTGGGTCCTAGACAGGTCGTCCCTCTCTGGAAACACCATATATTTT	CAWVLDRSSLSGNTIYF
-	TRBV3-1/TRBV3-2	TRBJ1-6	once	TGTGCCAGCAGCCCGTACAGGGCTCGGTCACCCCTCCACTTT	CASSPYRARSPLHF
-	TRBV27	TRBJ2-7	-	TGTGCCAGCAGTTTATCTCCTAGCATCGGCTACGAGCAGTACTTC	CASSLSPSIGYEQYF
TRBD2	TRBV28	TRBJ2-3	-	TGTGCCAGCAGTGAGGCTAGCGGTTCTCGGGCAGATACGCAGTATTTT	CASSEASGSRADTQYF
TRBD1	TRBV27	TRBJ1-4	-	TGTGCCACCTCGGGACAGGGTAATGAAAAACTGTTTTTT	CATSGQGNEKLFF
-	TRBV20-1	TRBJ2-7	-	TGCAGTGCTAGTAGAGGTTCGAGGGCCTACGAGCAGTACTTC	CSASRGSRAYEQYF
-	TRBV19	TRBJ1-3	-	TGTGCCAGTAGTCGGGGGTTTTTTGGAAACACCATATATTTT	CASSRGFFGNTIYF
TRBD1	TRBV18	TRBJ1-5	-	TGTGCCAGCTCACCCCGACAGGGATCGTTGAGCAATCAGCCCCAGCATTTT	CASSPRQGSLSNQPQHF
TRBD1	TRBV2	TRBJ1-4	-	TGTGCCAGCAGTGGGACAGGGACGGAAAAACTGTTTTTT	CASSGTGTEKLFF
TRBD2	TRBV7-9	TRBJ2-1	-	TGTGCCAGCAGCCCCCAAGCGGGAGGTCCGGGGGGGGAGCAGTTCTTC	CASSPQAGGPGGEQFF
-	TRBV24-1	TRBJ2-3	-	TGTGCCACCAGCGAGGTAGGAGATACGCAGTATTTT	CATSEVGDTQYF
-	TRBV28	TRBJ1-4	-	TGTGCCAGCAGTCCACCACAGAGACAGAGAAATGAAAAACTGTTTTTT	CASSPPQRQRNEKLFF
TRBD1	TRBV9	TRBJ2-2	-	TGTGCCAGCAGCGTAGCGACAGGGGTTAACACCGGGGAGCTGTTTTTT	CASSVATGVNTGELFF
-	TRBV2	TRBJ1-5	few	TGTGCCAGCACGAGAACGGATCAGCCCCAGCATTTT	CASTRTDQPQHF
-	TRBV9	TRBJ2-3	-	TGTGCCAGCAGCGTTTTCGGGACTAGCACAGATACGCAGTATTTT	CASSVFGTSTDTQYF
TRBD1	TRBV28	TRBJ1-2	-	TGTGCCAGCAGACCGACAGGGGGCAGTGGCTACACCTTC	CASRPTGGSGYTF
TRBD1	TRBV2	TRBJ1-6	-	TGTGCCAGCAGTGAAGAGGAGGGGGCCAGACTCTACAATTCACCCCTCCACTTT	CASSEEEGARLYNSPLHF
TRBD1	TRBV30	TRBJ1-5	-	TGTGCCTGGGCAGGGGGCGAGGGCCAGCCCCAGCATTTT	CAWAGGEGQPQHF
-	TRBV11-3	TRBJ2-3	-	TGTGCCAGCAGCCCGAGGGGGATTGAGACGCAGTATTTT	CASSPRGIETQYF
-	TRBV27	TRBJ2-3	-	TGTGCCAGCGCCCGGACATTGGGACAACTCACAGATACGCAGTATTTT	CASARTLGQLTDTQYF
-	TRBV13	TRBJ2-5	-	TGTGCCAGCAGCTTGGGGAGGGGGGAGACCCAGTACTTC	CASSLGRGETQYF
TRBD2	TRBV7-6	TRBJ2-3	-	TGTGCCAGCAGCTTAGGGCTCCTAGCGGTCGGCACAGATACGCAGTATTTT	CASSLGLLAVGTDTQYF
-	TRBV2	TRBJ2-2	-	TGTGCCAGCAGTGAAACGGGAGTCGCCGGGGAGCTGTTTTTT	CASSETGVAGELFF
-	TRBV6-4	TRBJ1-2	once	TGTGCCACCGATAATAGGTGGGCTTCACCTAACTATGGCTACACCTTC	CATDNRWASPNYGYTF
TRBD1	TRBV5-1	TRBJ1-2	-	TGCGCCAGCAGCCCCGGGACAGGGGATAACTATGGCTACACCTTC	CASSPGTGDNYGYTF
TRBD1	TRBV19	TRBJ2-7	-	TGTGCCAGTAACCCGGGACAGGGCTACGAGCAGTACTTC	CASNPGQGYEQYF
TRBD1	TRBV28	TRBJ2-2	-	TGTGCCAGCAGTGGACCGGGACAGGGTGCCGGGGAGCTGTTTTTT	CASSGPGQGAGELFF
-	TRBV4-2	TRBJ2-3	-	TGTGCCAGCAGCCAAGAGGGGGAGGCAGATACGCAGTATTTT	CASSQEGEADTQYF
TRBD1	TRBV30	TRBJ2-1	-	TGTGCCTGGAGTTGGGGACAGGGGTACAATGAGCAGTTCTTC	CAWSWGQGYNEQFF
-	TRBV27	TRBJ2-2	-	TGTGCCAGCAGTTTTGAGGCCAGAACCGGGGAGCTGTTTTTT	CASSFEARTGELFF
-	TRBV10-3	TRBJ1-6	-	TGTGCCATCAGTGAGGACAGCTATAATTCACCCCTCCACTTT	CAISEDSYNSPLHF
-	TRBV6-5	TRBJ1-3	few	TGTGCCAGCAACCGATGGGGACAAGGAAACACCATATATTTT	CASNRWGQGNTIYF
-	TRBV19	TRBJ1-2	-	TGTGCCAGTAGTATTCAGGGGTCCAACTATGGCTACACCTTC	CASSIQGSNYGYTF
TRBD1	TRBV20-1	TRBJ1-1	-	TGCAGTGCTAGTAAACAGGGGGCCCCTAGCACTGAAGCTTTCTTT	CSASKQGAPSTEAFF
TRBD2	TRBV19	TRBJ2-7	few	TGTGCCAGCAAGCCCGGGGGGGATGCCTACGAGCAGTACTTC	CASKPGGDAYEQYF
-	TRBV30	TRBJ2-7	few	TGTGCCTGGAGCCCTCTACAGGGTACCTCATCTCATCATAGCTACGAGCAGTACTTC	CAWSPLQGTSSHHSYEQYF
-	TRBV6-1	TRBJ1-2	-	TGTGCCAGCAGTGAAGCAGCGACAGTCTCTAACTATGGCTACACCTTC	CASSEAATVSNYGYTF
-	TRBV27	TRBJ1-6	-	TGTGCCAGCACTCGATGGGCAGGGGAGAATTCACCCCTCCACTTT	CASTRWAGENSPLHF
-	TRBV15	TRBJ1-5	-	TGTGCCACCAGCAAGGTACGGGGTGGGAAGCATTTT	CATSKVRGGKHF
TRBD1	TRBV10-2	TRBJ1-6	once	TGCGCCAGCAGTGAAAACCGGGGGACAGGGAGACTTAATTCACCCCTCCACTTT	CASSENRGTGRLNSPLHF
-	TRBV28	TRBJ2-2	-	TGTGCCACCCGTTTTCCAAACACCGGGGAGCTGTTTTTT	CATRFPNTGELFF
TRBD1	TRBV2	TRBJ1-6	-	TGTGCCAGCAGTGGGGACAGGGGTACGGCTTCACCCCTCCACTTT	CASSGDRGTASPLHF
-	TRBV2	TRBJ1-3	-	TGTGCCAGCAGTGACTTTTTAAACACCATATATTTT	CASSDFLNTIYF
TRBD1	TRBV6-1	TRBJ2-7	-	TGTGCCAGCAGTGCGGCCCGGGGGACAGGCCCCTACGAGCAGTACTTC	CASSAARGTGPYEQYF
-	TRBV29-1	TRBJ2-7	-	TGCAGCGTTGAATTACAGGGTGGGACCTACGAGCAGTACTTC	CSVELQGGTYEQYF
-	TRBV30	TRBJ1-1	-	TGTGCCTGGAGTGTTGGAGCTAGTGGGACTGAAGCTTTCTTT	CAWSVGASGTEAFF
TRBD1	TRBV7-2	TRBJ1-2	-	TGTGCCAGCAGCTCGGGACAGGGGTATGGCTACACCTTC	CASSSGQGYGYTF
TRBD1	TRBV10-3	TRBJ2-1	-	TGTGCCACCATGGGACAGGGACGCTCCTACAATGAGCAGTTCTTC	CATMGQGRSYNEQFF
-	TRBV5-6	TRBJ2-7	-	TGTGCCAGCAGCCCAGGCCCTTGGGCCGGTCCCTACGAGCAGTACTTC	CASSPGPWAGPYEQYF
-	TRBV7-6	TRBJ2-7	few	TGTGCCAGCAGCTTAGGGCAGGGTGTTGTCTACGAGCAGTACTTC	CASSLGQGVVYEQYF